The 24 T cell receptor beta chains reported below all come from one sample, sequenced in a study of vaccination effects on CD4 cells after COVID-19. Investigators separated out CD4+ T cells once around 9 days of culture had passed. For these TCRs, the target antigens are not known. TCRdb keeps only in-frame clones here, not all; method: immunoSEQ multiplex PCR. The sample includes approximately 45,000 clones, about 80% of them seen just once. The sequencing used CD4+ T cells from PBMCs cultured without peptide, collected before COVID-19 vaccination. Receptors originate from a human donor who had a prior SARS-CoV-2 infection.

CDR3 DNA: TGTGCCAGCAGTCATATACAGGGGTACGATGGCTACACCTTC. It specifies CASSHIQGYDGYTF. This chain links TRBV6-2 or TRBV6-3 with TRBJ1-2; 7 nucleotides line up with TRBD1. V shed 5 bases, J shed 6 bases, and the junction held 9 bases outside the gene matches. CDR3 size: 14 residues. Germline V gene sequence: CDR1 MNHEY, CDR2 SVGEGT.

The chain is built from TRBV6-4 and TRBJ2-1; D possibly matches TRBD1 or TRBD2 (5 bases each). This CDR3 is 14 amino acids long. V was shortened by 6 bases and J by 6 bases, with 15 bases between the two germline ends. Per the germline V gene, CDR1 is MRHNA and CDR2 is SNTAGT. CDR3 nucleotides: TGTGCCAGCAGCCCCGGGACCTCGAGCAATGAGCAGTTCTTC. Its protein product is CASSPGTSSNEQFF.

This clone was counted between two and nine times. The chain recombines TRBV3-1 (or the pseudogene TRBV3-2) with TRBJ1-6; D is ambiguous. Germline V lookup: CDR1 LGHDT, CDR2 YNNKEL (reference sequence). The CDR3 covers 12 residues. Trimming removed 1 base at V and 9 bases at J, with 4 bases between. The CDR3 reads CASSQGISPLHF. The CDR3 region has the DNA TGTGCCAGCAGCCAAGGCATTTCACCCCTCCACTTT.

V and J are TRBV5-1 and TRBJ1-2; D is perhaps TRBD1 (5 bases). V lost 0 bases and J 1 base, leaving 16 bases between the germline ends. Germline loops: CDR1 SGHRS, CDR2 YFSETQ. This CDR3 comprises 17 residues. CDR3 sequence (DNA): TGCGCCAGCAGCTTGGAAGGCAACAGGCCACTTAACTATGGCTACACCTTC. Translation: CASSLEGNRPLNYGYTF.

The chain combines TRBV7-2 with TRBJ1-1, with a possible D match to TRBD1 (5 bases). Germline lookup yields CDR1 SGHTA and CDR2 FQGNSA. Trimming pared 10 bases from V and 1 base from J, leaving 16 bases between. CDR3 size: 14 residues. The CDR3 sequence: CATERTLKNTEAFF. CDR3 coding DNA: TGTGCCACGGAACGGACACTTAAGAACACTGAAGCTTTCTTT.

There are a few counts of this clone. The chain recombines TRBV30 with TRBJ1-3; D unclear. Germline V CDR1 and CDR2: GTSNPN, SVGIG (reference sequence). V was trimmed by 6 bases and J by 2 bases, leaving 14 bases between them. The CDR3 has 14 amino acids. The DNA of the CDR3 is TGTGCCTGTTCATACTTGAACCCTGGAAACACCATATATTTT. This gives the protein CACSYLNPGNTIYF. Full variable domain (missing parts from reference TRBV30 and TRBJ1-3): SQTIHQWPATLVQPVGSPLSLECTVEGTSNPNLYWYRQAAGRGLQLLFYSVGIGQISSEVPQNLSASRPQDRQFILSSKKLLLSDSGFYLCACSYLNPGNTIYFGEGSWLTVV.

The chain is built from TRBV24-1 and TRBJ2-1, with D perhaps TRBD1 (6 bases). CDR3 length equals 15 residues. The V end lost 4 bases, the J end lost 7 bases, and 16 bases lay between the germline ends. Per the germline V gene, CDR1 is KGHDR and CDR2 is SFDVKD. Here the CDR3 DNA reads TGTGCCACCAGTGACCCAACAGGGTCAGCAAATGAGCAGTTCTTC. It specifies CATSDPTGSANEQFF.

The V call is TRBV7-8, the J call TRBJ1-1; possibly TRBD1 for D (5 bases). CDR1 is SGHVS, CDR2 FQNEAQ, per germline. The CDR3 is 16 residues long. The V gene lost 0 bases and the J gene lost 4 bases, with 15 bases spanning the gap. CDR3 sequence (DNA): TGTGCCAGCAGCTTAGCTCTTTCAGGGAGCGGCACTGAAGCTTTCTTT. As protein: CASSLALSGSGTEAFF. Drawing the rest from reference TRBV7-8 and TRBJ1-1, the complete variable domain is GAGVSQSPRYKVAKRGQDVALRCDPISGHVSLFWYQQALGQGPEFLTYFQNEAQLDKSGLPSDRFFAERPEGSVSTLKIQRTQQEDSAVYLCASSLALSGSGTEAFFGQGTRLTVV.

The chain couples TRBV7-8 to TRBJ1-5; 8 bases match TRBD1. Germline V gene lookup returns CDR1 SGHVS and CDR2 FQNEAQ. After removal of 2 bases from V and 0 bases from J, the junction contained 9 bases not matched to a gene. The CDR3 totals 18 residues. This CDR3 is CASSLRGQGPYSNQPQHF. DNA of the CDR3: TGTGCCAGCAGCTTAAGAGGACAGGGACCTTATAGCAATCAGCCCCAGCATTTT.

J is TRBJ1-5 and V is TRBV4-1, with D possibly TRBD1 on 6 matching bases. From germline, CDR1 is MGHRA and CDR2 YSYEKL. Trimming took off 4 bases at V and 4 bases at J, with 20 bases between the two ends. The CDR3 totals 17 residues. The CDR3 sequence is CASSLRTGNLRNQPQHF. CDR3 sequence (DNA): TGCGCCAGCAGCCTGCGAACAGGGAACCTTAGGAATCAGCCCCAGCATTTT.

This clone was seen a single time. J is TRBJ2-7 and V is TRBV5-4; no definite D call. V gave up 0 bases and J gave up 0 bases, with 13 bases separating them. Germline CDR1 and CDR2: SGHNT and YYREEE (reference sequence). This CDR3 contains 16 residues. This chain's CDR3 is CASSLAVGSDSYEQYF. DNA of the CDR3: TGTGCCAGCAGCTTGGCCGTGGGGTCCGACTCCTACGAGCAGTACTTC.

In its sample, this clone was seen a few times. CDR3 coding DNA: TGTGCCAGCAGCCAAGCCCCTCGACAGTACTTACCTGGAAACACCATATATTTT. It yields the protein CASSQAPRQYLPGNTIYF. The chain joins TRBV3-1 (or the pseudogene TRBV3-2) to TRBJ1-3; a possible D gene is TRBD1 (5 bases). Germline V gives CDR1 LGHDT, CDR2 YNNKEL (reference sequence). The CDR3 spans 18 residues. The germline V and J ends were trimmed by 1 base and 2 bases, with 18 bases remaining between them.

The V and J genes are TRBV18 and TRBJ1-1; 11 nucleotides line up with TRBD1. This CDR3 spans 15 amino acids. V shed 4 bases and J 5 bases; nucleotides not matched to a gene: 6. Germline V CDR1 and CDR2: KGHSH, LQKENI. CDR3 nucleotides: TGTGCCAGCTCACTCGGACAGGGGGCGAGGACTGAAGCTTTCTTT. It codes for CASSLGQGARTEAFF.

The CDR3 DNA reads TGTGCCACAAACGACAGGGAAGAAACGTCAGATACGCAGTATTTT. It is translated as CATNDREETSDTQYF. This chain uses TRBV10-3 with TRBJ2-3; 7 bases align to TRBD1. Germline values: CDR1 ENHRY, CDR2 SYGVKD. V lost 10 bases to trimming and J lost 4 bases; unmatched junction nucleotides: 14. The CDR3 length is 15 residues.

This clone was detected only once. CDR3 DNA sequence: TGCGCCAGCAGCCAAGATACCGGGGGGCGGTCACCCCTCCACTTT. Amino acid sequence: CASSQDTGGRSPLHF. The rearrangement joins TRBV4-3 to TRBJ1-6, with D possibly TRBD1 on 6 matching bases. Germline V lookup: CDR1 LGHNA, CDR2 YSLEER. Trimming pared 0 bases from V and 10 bases from J, leaving 13 bases between. The CDR3 extends over 15 amino acids.

The chain employs TRBV4-2 and TRBJ2-3; D is uncertain. The CDR3 extends over 15 amino acids. Germline V gene sequence: CDR1 LGHNA, CDR2 YNFKEQ. V lost 0 bases, J lost 2 bases, and 9 bases lay in between. The CDR3 sequence: CASSQDPSTTDTQYF. CDR3 bases: TGTGCCAGCAGCCAAGATCCTAGTACCACAGATACGCAGTATTTT.

The V and J genes are TRBV6-5 and TRBJ2-7; 8 bases map to TRBD2. The CDR3 length is 14 residues. Germline CDR1 is MNHEY and CDR2 is SVGAGI. The junction had 9 bases not matched to a gene; V was cut back by 4 bases and J by 7 bases. CDR3 in DNA: TGTGCCAGCAGTTCCGGGGGGGCGGACCGGGAGCAGTACTTC. Its translation is CASSSGGADREQYF.

CDR3 DNA sequence: TGCGCCAGCAGCTTGGTGGTGGGGTCGCAAGAGACCCAGTACTTC. As protein: CASSLVVGSQETQYF. The chain recombines TRBV5-1 with TRBJ2-5; D call uncertain. V lost 0 bases to trimming and J lost 2 bases, with 11 bases between them. In germline, CDR1 is SGHRS, CDR2 YFSETQ. The CDR3 has 15 residues. Full variable domain (missing parts from reference TRBV5-1 and TRBJ2-5): KAGVTQTPRYLIKTRGQQVTLSCSPISGHRSVSWYQQTPGQGLQFLFEYFSETQRNKGNFPGRFSGRQFSNSRSEMNVSTLELGDSALYLCASSLVVGSQETQYFGPGTRLLVL.

This clone was seen a few times. The same CDR3 can be traced to other DNA sequences in this sample. V and J are TRBV6-5 and TRBJ1-6, with D perhaps matching TRBD1 (5 bases). CDR1 is MNHEY and CDR2 is SVGAGI in the germline V gene. The CDR3 covers 14 residues. V gave up 6 bases and J gave up 2 bases, with 8 bases separating them. CDR3 bases: TGTGCCAGCAGCTCGGGGCCCTATAATTCACCCCTCCACTTT. As protein: CASSSGPYNSPLHF.

The chain employs TRBV24-1 and TRBJ2-1; 14 bases fit TRBD2. Trimming removed 7 bases from V and 4 bases from J; junction bases left unmatched: 5. The germline V gene encodes CDR1 KGHDR and CDR2 SFDVKD. The CDR3 spans 16 residues. The CDR3 sequence is CATSAWTSGGYNEQFF. CDR3 nucleotide sequence: TGTGCCACCAGCGCCTGGACTAGCGGGGGGTACAATGAGCAGTTCTTC.

The chain uses TRBV2 and TRBJ1-5; the match to TRBD1 covers 11 bases. The length of the CDR3 is 15 residues. Germline V gives CDR1 SNHLY, CDR2 FYNNEI. Trimming took 8 bases from V and 3 from J; bases not matched to a gene: 6. The CDR3, as DNA: TGTGCCAGCGTAAAGGACAGGGGGCACAATCAGCCCCAGCATTTT. This translates into CASVKDRGHNQPQHF.

In its sample, this clone was seen a few times. V and J are TRBV7-9 and TRBJ1-1; no reliable D call. CDR1 is SEHNR and CDR2 is FQNEAQ in the germline V gene (reference sequence). Trimming pared 0 bases from V and 1 base from J, leaving 9 bases between. CDR3 length: 15 residues. The CDR3 spells CASSLALSGNTEAFF. The CDR3 DNA is TGTGCCAGCAGCTTAGCGTTGTCAGGGAACACTGAAGCTTTCTTT. The variable domain in full, completed from reference TRBV7-9 and TRBJ1-1, reads DTGVSQNPRHKITKRGQNVTFRCDPISEHNRLYWYRQTLGQGPEFLTYFQNEAQLEKSRLLSDRFSAERPKGSFSTLEIQRTEQGDSAMYLCASSLALSGNTEAFFGQGTRLTVV.

The chain recombines TRBV11-2 with TRBJ2-1; TRBD1 matches 8 bases. The CDR3 has 16 amino acids. The V gene end was trimmed by 5 bases and the J gene end by 5 bases; junction bases not matched to a gene: 11. In germline, CDR1 is SGHAT, CDR2 FQNNGV. The CDR3 DNA sequence: TGTGCCAGCAGCCTTCGACAGGGGACAGTTGACAATGAGCAGTTCTTC. It yields the protein CASSLRQGTVDNEQFF.

The genes are TRBV19 and TRBJ2-1; D may be TRBD2 (6 bases). Germline lookup yields CDR1 LNHDA and CDR2 SQIVND (reference sequence). V lost 3 bases to trimming and J lost 7 bases, with 19 bases between them. The CDR3 spans 16 residues. The CDR3 loop is CASSMMLGLALNEQFF. As DNA, the CDR3 is TGTGCCAGTAGTATGATGTTGGGGCTAGCGTTGAATGAGCAGTTCTTC.